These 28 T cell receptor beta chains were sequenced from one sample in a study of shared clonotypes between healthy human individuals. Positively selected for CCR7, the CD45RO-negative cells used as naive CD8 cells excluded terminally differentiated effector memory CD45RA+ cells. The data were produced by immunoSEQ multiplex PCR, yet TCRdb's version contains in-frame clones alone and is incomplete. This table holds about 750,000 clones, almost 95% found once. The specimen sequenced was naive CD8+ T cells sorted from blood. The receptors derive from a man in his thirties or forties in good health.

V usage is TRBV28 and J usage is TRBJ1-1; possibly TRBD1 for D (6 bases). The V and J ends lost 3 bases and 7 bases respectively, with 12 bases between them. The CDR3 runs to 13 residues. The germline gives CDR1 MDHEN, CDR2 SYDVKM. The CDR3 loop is CASSFDRLLEAFF. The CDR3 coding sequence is TGTGCCAGCAGTTTTGACAGGCTTCTTGAAGCTTTCTTT.

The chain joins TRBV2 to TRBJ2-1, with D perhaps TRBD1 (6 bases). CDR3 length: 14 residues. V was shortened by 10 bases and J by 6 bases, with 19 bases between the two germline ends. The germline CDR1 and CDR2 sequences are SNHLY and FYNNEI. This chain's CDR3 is CANPGQNPGNEQFF. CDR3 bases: TGTGCCAACCCGGGACAAAATCCCGGCAATGAGCAGTTCTTC.

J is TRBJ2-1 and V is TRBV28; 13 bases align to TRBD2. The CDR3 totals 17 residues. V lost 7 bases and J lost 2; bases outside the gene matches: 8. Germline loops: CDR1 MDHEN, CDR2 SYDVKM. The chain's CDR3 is CASTRLAGGSTYNEQFF. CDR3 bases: TGTGCCAGCACCCGACTAGCGGGAGGCTCCACCTACAATGAGCAGTTCTTC.

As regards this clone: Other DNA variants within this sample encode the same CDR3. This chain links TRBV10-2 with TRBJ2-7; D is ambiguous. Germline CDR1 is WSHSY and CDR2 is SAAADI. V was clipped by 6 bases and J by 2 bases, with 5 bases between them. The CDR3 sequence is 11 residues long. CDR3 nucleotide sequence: TGCGCCAGCAGCGAAGCCTACGAGCAGTACTTC. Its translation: CASSEAYEQYF.

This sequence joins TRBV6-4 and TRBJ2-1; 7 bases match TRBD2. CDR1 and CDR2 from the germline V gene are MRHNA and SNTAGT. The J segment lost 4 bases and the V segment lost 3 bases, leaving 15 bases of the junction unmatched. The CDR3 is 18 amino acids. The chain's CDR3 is CASSEMVSGRKNYNEQFF. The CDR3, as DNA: TGTGCCAGCAGTGAAATGGTTAGCGGGCGAAAAAATTACAATGAGCAGTTCTTC.

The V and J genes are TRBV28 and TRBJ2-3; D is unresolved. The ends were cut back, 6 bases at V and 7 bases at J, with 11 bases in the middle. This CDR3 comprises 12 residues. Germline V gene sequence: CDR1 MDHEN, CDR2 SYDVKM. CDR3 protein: CASSYPANTQYF. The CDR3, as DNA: TGTGCCAGCAGCTACCCAGCCAATACGCAGTATTTT.

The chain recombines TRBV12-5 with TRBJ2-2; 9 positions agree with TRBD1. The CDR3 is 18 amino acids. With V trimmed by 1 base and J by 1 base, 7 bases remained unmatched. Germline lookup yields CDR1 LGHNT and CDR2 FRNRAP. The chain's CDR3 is CASGLGNWTGVNTGELFF. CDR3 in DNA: TGTGCTAGTGGTTTGGGGAATTGGACAGGGGTGAACACCGGGGAGCTGTTTTTT. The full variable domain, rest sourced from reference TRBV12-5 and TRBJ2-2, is DARVTQTPRHKVTEMGQEVTMRCQPILGHNTVFWYRQTMMQGLELLAYFRNRAPLDDSGMPKDRFSAEMPDATLATLKIQPSEPRDSAVYFCASGLGNWTGVNTGELFFGEGSRLTVL.

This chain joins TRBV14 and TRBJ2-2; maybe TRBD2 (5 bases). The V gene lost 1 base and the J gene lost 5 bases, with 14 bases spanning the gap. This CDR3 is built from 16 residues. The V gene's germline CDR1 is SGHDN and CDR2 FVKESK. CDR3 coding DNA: TGTGCCAGCAGCCAAGCATTTGCGGGCCTTACCGGGGAGCTGTTTTTT. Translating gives CASSQAFAGLTGELFF.

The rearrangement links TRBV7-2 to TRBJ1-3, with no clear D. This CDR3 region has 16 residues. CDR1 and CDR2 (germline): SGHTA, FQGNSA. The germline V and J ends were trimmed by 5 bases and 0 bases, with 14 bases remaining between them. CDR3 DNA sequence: TGTGCCAGCAGCGGAATTAAGGGCCGCTCTGGAAACACCATATATTTT. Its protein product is CASSGIKGRSGNTIYF.

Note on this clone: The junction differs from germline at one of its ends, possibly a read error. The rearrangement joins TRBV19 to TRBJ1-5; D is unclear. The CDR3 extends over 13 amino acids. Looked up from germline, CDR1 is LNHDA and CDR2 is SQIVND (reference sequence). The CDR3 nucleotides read TGTGCCAGTAGCATAGTAACGGCTCAGCCCCAGCATTTT. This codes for CASSIVTAQPQHF.

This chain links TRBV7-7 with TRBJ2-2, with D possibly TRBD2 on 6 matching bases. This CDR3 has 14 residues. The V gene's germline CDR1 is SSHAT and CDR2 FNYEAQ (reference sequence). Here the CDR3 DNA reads TGTGCTGTCATGAGGGAGGTGAACACCGGGGAGCTGTTTTTT. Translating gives CAVMREVNTGELFF. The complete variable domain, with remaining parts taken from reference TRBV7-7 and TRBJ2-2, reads GAGVSQSPRYKVTKRGQDVTLRCDPISSHATLYWYQQALGQGPEFLTYFNYEAQPDKSGLPSDRFSAERPEGSISTLTIQRTEQRDSAMYRCAVMREVNTGELFFGEGSRLTVL.

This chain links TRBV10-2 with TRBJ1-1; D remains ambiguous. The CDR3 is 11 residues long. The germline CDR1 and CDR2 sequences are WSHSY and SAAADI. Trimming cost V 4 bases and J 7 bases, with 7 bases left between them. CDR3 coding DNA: TGCGCCAGCAGTGTGGTAGGTGAAGCTTTCTTT. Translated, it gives CASSVVGEAFF.

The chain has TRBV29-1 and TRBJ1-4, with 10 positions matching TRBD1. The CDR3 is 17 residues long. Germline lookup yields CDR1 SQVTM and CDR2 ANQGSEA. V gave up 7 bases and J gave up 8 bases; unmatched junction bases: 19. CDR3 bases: TGCAGCGGCCGTGGGACAGGGGATGGTAGTGGAAACGAAAAACTGTTTTTT. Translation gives CSGRGTGDGSGNEKLFF.

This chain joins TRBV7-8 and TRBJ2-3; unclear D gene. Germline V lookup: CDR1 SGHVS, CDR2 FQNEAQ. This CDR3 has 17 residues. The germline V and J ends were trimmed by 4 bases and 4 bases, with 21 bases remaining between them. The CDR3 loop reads CASSSPGVKVWADTQYF. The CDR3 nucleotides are TGTGCCAGCAGCTCACCGGGTGTTAAGGTTTGGGCAGATACGCAGTATTTT.

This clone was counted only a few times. The CDR3 spells CASSQGSRAPGELFF. The CDR3 DNA reads TGTGCCAGCAGCCAGGGGTCCAGGGCCCCCGGGGAGCTGTTTTTT. The chain is built from TRBV7-9 and TRBJ2-2; a possible D gene is TRBD1 (6 bases). Germline V gene lookup returns CDR1 SEHNR and CDR2 FQNEAQ (reference sequence). V dropped 5 bases and J dropped 6 bases, with 16 bases sitting between them. This CDR3 has 15 residues.

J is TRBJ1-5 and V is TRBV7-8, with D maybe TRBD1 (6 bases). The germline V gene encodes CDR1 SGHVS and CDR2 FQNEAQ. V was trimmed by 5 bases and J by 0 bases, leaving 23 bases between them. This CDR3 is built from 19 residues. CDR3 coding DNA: TGTGCCAGCAGCGTACCTGGGTTACAGGGCCAAAATAGCAATCAGCCCCAGCATTTT. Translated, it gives CASSVPGLQGQNSNQPQHF.

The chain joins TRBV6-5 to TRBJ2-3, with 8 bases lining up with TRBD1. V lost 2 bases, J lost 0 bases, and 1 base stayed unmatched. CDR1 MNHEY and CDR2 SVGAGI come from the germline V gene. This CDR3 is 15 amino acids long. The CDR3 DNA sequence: TGTGCCAGCAGTTACCGGGACAGGAGCACAGATACGCAGTATTTT. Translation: CASSYRDRSTDTQYF.

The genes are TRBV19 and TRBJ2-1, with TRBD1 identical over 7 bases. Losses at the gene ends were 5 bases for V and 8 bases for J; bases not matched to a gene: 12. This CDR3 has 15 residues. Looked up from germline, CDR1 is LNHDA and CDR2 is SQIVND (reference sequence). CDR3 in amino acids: CASSVLRGLVDEQFF. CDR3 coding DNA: TGTGCCAGTAGTGTCTTAAGGGGGCTGGTGGATGAGCAGTTCTTC.

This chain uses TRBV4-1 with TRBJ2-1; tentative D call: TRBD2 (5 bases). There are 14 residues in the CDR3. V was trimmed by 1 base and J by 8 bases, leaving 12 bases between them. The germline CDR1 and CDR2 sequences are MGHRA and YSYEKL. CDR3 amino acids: CASSQVAGRHEQFF. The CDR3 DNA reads TGCGCCAGCAGCCAAGTTGCGGGTAGGCATGAGCAGTTCTTC.

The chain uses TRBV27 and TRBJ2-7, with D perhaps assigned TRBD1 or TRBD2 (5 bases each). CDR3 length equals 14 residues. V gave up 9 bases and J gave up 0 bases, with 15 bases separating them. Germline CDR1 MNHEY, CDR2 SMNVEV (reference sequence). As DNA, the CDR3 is TGTGCCAGTCGGGGCGGGCGAAGCTCCTACGAGCAGTACTTC. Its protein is CASRGGRSSYEQYF.

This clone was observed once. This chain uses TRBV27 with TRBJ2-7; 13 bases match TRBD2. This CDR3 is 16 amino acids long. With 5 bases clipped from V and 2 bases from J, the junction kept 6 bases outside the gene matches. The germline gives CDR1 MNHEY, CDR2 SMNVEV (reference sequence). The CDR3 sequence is CASSPGLAGLPYEQYF. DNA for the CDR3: TGTGCCAGCAGTCCGGGACTAGCGGGACTACCCTACGAGCAGTACTTC.

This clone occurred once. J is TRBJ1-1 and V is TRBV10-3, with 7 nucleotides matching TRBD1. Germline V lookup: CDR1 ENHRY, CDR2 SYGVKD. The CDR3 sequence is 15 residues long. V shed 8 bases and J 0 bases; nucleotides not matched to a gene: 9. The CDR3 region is CAIGSLTGMNTEAFF. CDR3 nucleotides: TGTGCCATCGGGTCACTGACAGGGATGAACACTGAAGCTTTCTTT.

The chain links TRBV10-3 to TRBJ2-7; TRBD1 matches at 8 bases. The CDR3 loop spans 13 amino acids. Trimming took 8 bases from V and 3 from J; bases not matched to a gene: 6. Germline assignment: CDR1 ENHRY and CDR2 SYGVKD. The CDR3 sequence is CAIGQGHLYEQYF. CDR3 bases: TGTGCCATCGGACAGGGACACCTCTACGAGCAGTACTTC.

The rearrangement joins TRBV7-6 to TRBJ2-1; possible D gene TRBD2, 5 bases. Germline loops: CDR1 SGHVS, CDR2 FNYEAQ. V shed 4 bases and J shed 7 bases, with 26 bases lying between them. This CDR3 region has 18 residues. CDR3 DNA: TGTGCCAGCAGCTCGAGATCCCCCCGGACGCCACTAGGGAATGAGCAGTTCTTC. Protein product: CASSSRSPRTPLGNEQFF. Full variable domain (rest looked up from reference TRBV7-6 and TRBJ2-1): GAGVSQSPRYKVTKRGQDVALRCDPISGHVSLYWYRQALGQGPEFLTYFNYEAQQDKSGLPNDRFSAERPEGSISTLTIQRTEQRDSAMYRCASSSRSPRTPLGNEQFFGPGTRLTVL.

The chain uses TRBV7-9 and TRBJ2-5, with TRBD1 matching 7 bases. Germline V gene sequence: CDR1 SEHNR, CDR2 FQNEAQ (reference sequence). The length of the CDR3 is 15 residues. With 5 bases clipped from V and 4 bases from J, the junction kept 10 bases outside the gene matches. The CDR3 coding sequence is TGTGCCAGCAGCCCTACTAGACAGGGTCCAGAGACCCAGTACTTC. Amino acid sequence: CASSPTRQGPETQYF. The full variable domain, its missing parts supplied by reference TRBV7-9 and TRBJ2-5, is DTGVSQNPRHKITKRGQNVTFRCDPISEHNRLYWYRQTLGQGPEFLTYFQNEAQLEKSRLLSDRFSAERPKGSFSTLEIQRTEQGDSAMYLCASSPTRQGPETQYFGPGTRLLVL.

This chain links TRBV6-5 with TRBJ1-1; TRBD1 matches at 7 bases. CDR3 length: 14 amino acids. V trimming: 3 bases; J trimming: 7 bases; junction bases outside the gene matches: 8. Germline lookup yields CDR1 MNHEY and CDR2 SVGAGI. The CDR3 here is CASSYFDRVDEAFF. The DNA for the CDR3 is TGTGCCAGCAGTTATTTTGACAGGGTGGATGAAGCTTTCTTT.

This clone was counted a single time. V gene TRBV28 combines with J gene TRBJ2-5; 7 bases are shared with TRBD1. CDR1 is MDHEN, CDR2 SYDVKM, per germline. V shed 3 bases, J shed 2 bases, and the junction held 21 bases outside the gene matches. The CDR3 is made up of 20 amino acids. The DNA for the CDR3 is TGTGCCAGCAGTTTCTCCATCGATAGGGACGCAGGGGGAATTCAAGAGACCCAGTACTTC. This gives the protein CASSFSIDRDAGGIQETQYF.

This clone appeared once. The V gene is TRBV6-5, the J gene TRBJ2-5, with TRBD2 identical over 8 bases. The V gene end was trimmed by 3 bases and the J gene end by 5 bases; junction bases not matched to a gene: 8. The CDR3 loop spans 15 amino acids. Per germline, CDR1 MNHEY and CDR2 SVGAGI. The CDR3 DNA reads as TGTGCCAGCAGTTATGCTAGCGGGTCTGGGGAGACCCAGTACTTC. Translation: CASSYASGSGETQYF.